The 17 T cell receptor beta chains reported below all come from one sample, sequenced in a study of T cell responses to AZD1222 COVID-19 vaccine. Using immunoSEQ multiplex PCR, the repertoire was profiled, and TCRdb retains in-frame clones only, with some absent. The sample lists about 150,000 clones; roughly 85% were seen once. The specimen comprised peripheral blood, sampled on day 0 of AZD1222 vaccination. The receptors come from an adult in good health.

The rearrangement uses TRBV6-5 and TRBJ1-4; D call uncertain. V was shortened by 7 bases and J by 6 bases, with 15 bases between the two germline ends. In germline, CDR1 is MNHEY, CDR2 SVGAGI. The CDR3 is made up of 14 amino acids. For the CDR3, the DNA is TGTGCCAGCAAAGCCGGTGGCGATGATGAAAAACTGTTTTTT. This sequence encodes CASKAGGDDEKLFF.

This sequence joins TRBV28 and TRBJ1-5; D gene unclear. Germline CDR1 is MDHEN and CDR2 is SYDVKM. CDR3 size: 11 residues. Deletions cut 8 bases from V and 5 bases from J, with 7 bases between. CDR3 amino acids: CASGRDQPQHF. CDR3 nucleotide sequence: TGTGCCAGCGGGAGGGATCAGCCCCAGCATTTT.

CDR3 loop: CSVEPMTGGTRSYNEQFF. Here the CDR3 DNA reads TGCAGCGTTGAGCCGATGACGGGCGGGACTAGATCATACAATGAGCAGTTCTTC. The chain links TRBV29-1 to TRBJ2-1, with 8 bases lining up with TRBD2. V was pared by 3 bases and J by 4 bases, with 17 bases of the junction left unmatched. Germline assignment: CDR1 SQVTM and CDR2 ANQGSEA. The CDR3 length is 18 residues.

The V and J genes are TRBV4-1 and TRBJ2-3; 8 bases are a match to TRBD2. The CDR3 runs 14 residues. Trimming cost V 1 base and J 5 bases; bases outside gene matches: 2. In germline, CDR1 is MGHRA, CDR2 YSYEKL. CDR3 sequence: CASSQAGGLDTQYF. The CDR3 nucleotides are TGCGCCAGCAGCCAAGCGGGGGGGCTAGATACGCAGTATTTT.

The chain links TRBV2 to TRBJ1-6, with D perhaps TRBD1 (5 bases). This CDR3 contains 15 residues. The V gene's germline CDR1 is SNHLY and CDR2 FYNNEI. V was pared by 7 bases and J by 9 bases, with 19 bases between. The CDR3 loop is CASTYGRRASSPLHF. CDR3 coding DNA: TGTGCCAGCACCTATGGACGCAGGGCCTCTTCACCCCTCCACTTT.

The genes are TRBV7-9 and TRBJ1-5, with D perhaps matching TRBD1 (6 bases). The germline V gene has CDR1 SEHNR and CDR2 FQNEAQ (reference sequence). V was cut by 8 bases and J by 4 bases, with 12 bases left in between. CDR3 length: 13 residues. DNA of the CDR3: TGTGCCAGCGTCCTAGGGGGAAATCAGCCCCAGCATTTT. Protein sequence: CASVLGGNQPQHF.

The chain uses TRBV6-5 and TRBJ1-2; D not resolved. Germline V gene sequence: CDR1 MNHEY, CDR2 SVGAGI. The CDR3 runs 14 residues. The V gene lost 5 bases and the J gene lost 2 bases, with 12 bases spanning the gap. CDR3 coding DNA: TGTGCCAGCAGTATCTCGGACGGCAACTATGGCTACACCTTC. It is translated as CASSISDGNYGYTF.

This sequence joins TRBV18 and TRBJ1-2; possibly TRBD1 for D (5 bases). The CDR3 runs to 13 residues. The V gene's germline CDR1 is KGHSH and CDR2 LQKENI. V lost 4 bases and J lost 4, with 10 bases in between. DNA for the CDR3: TGTGCCAGCTCACGGGACGGACCCTATGGCTACACCTTC. Amino acid sequence: CASSRDGPYGYTF. Drawing the rest from reference TRBV18 and TRBJ1-2, the complete variable domain is NAGVMQNPRHLVRRRGQEARLRCSPMKGHSHVYWYRQLPEEGLKFMVYLQKENIIDESGMPKERFSAEFPKEGPSILRIQQVVRGDSAAYFCASSRDGPYGYTFGSGTRLTVV.

This sequence joins TRBV27 and TRBJ1-2; TRBD1 matches 8 bases. The V segment lost 5 bases and the J segment 8 bases; nucleotides outside the gene matches: 13. This CDR3 is 15 amino acids long. The germline V gene encodes CDR1 MNHEY and CDR2 SMNVEV (reference sequence). CDR3 bases: TGTGCCAGCAGTCCCGCCGGACAGGGCCCTTTGGGCTACACCTTC. Residues: CASSPAGQGPLGYTF.

The count of this clone is one. This chain joins TRBV29-1 and TRBJ1-1, with a weak D call TRBD1 (6 bases). Trimming took 6 bases from V and 0 from J, leaving 17 bases between them. From germline, CDR1 is SQVTM and CDR2 ANQGSEA. The CDR3 has 15 residues. The CDR3, as DNA: TGCAGCGTGGGGGCGGGGTGGGCCATGAACACTGAAGCTTTCTTT. Translating gives CSVGAGWAMNTEAFF.

The chain uses TRBV24-1 and TRBJ1-1; a weak D match, TRBD1 (5 bases). CDR3 length equals 15 residues. Germline CDR1 and CDR2: KGHDR and SFDVKD. The germline V and J ends were trimmed by 0 bases and 0 bases, with 7 bases remaining between them. The CDR3 loop is CATSDLQGMNTEAFF. The DNA of the CDR3 is TGTGCCACCAGTGATTTGCAGGGTATGAACACTGAAGCTTTCTTT.

The V call is TRBV6-5, the J call TRBJ1-2, with 7 bases lining up with TRBD1. Germline V gives CDR1 MNHEY, CDR2 SVGAGI. The CDR3 contains 15 residues. V trimming: 4 bases; J trimming: 3 bases; junction bases outside the gene matches: 8. The CDR3 spells CASSSRQGQYYGYTF. The CDR3, as DNA: TGTGCCAGCAGTTCCCGACAGGGACAGTACTATGGCTACACCTTC.

This chain joins TRBV2 and TRBJ1-1; maybe TRBD1 (5 bases). The ends were cut back, 6 bases at V and 0 bases at J, with 11 bases in the middle. Germline-derived CDR1 and CDR2 are SNHLY and FYNNEI. The CDR3 runs to 14 residues. In DNA, the CDR3 is TGTGCCAGCAGGAAGCAGGGCATGAACACTGAAGCTTTCTTT. Translation: CASRKQGMNTEAFF.

The chain carries TRBV3-1 (or the pseudogene TRBV3-2) and TRBJ1-1; 8 positions agree with TRBD1. Looked up from germline, CDR1 is LGHDT and CDR2 is YNNKEL (reference sequence). V was pared by 3 bases and J by 11 bases, with 8 bases of the junction left unmatched. This CDR3 contains 13 residues. CDR3 sequence (DNA): TGTGCCAGCAGCCATGCAGGGGGCGGTCGGGCTTTCTTT. Protein: CASSHAGGGRAFF.

V and J are TRBV18 and TRBJ2-7; D perhaps matches TRBD1 (5 bases). The CDR3 extends over 14 amino acids. Germline V gene sequence: CDR1 KGHSH, CDR2 LQKENI. V shed 3 bases and J shed 1 base, with 10 bases lying between them. Here the CDR3 reads CASSPQDKSYEQYF. The CDR3 bases are TGTGCCAGCTCACCGCAGGACAAGTCCTACGAGCAGTACTTC.

This clone was counted only a few times. The rearrangement joins TRBV10-2 to TRBJ1-6, with D possibly TRBD1 on 5 matching bases. The CDR3 runs to 13 residues. Per the germline V gene, CDR1 is WSHSY and CDR2 is SAAADI. Trimming took off 8 bases at V and 4 bases at J, with 9 bases between the two ends. In DNA form, the CDR3 reads TGCGCCAGCGTCAGGGATTATAATTCACCCCTCCACTTT. This sequence encodes CASVRDYNSPLHF.

The genes are TRBV2 and TRBJ1-5, with unresolved D. V lost 7 bases and J lost 4, with 14 bases in between. The CDR3 consists of 14 residues. Germline CDR1 is SNHLY and CDR2 is FYNNEI. This chain's CDR3 is CASTQPEGNQPQHF. In DNA, the CDR3 is TGTGCCAGCACCCAGCCGGAAGGTAATCAGCCCCAGCATTTT. Full variable domain (remainder filled in from reference TRBV2 and TRBJ1-5): EPEVTQTPSHQVTQMGQEVILRCVPISNHLYFYWYRQILGQKVEFLVSFYNNEISEKSEIFDDQFSVERPDGSNFTLKIRSTKLEDSAMYFCASTQPEGNQPQHFGDGTRLSIL.